These T cell receptor beta chains were read from a single sample in a study of cytomegalovirus exposure and HLA in healthy donors. Profiling relied on immunoSEQ multiplex PCR, and the TCRdb table lists in-frame clones only, not all of them. The sample lists almost 95,000 clones; 50% to 75% were seen once. Source material: PBMCs. The source of these receptors is a man aged 25 to 45 in good health and CMV-seronegative. Both conserved end residues are part of each CDR3. Each record gives: clone size, D gene, V gene, CDR3 length, J gene, CDR3 DNA, CDR3 protein. A D gene is named only where the DNA matches it firmly. Clone size appears in some rows only: once, few, many, or a class for an expanded clone.

>.|.|TRBV7-2|13|TRBJ1-1
TGTGCCAGCAGCGTAAGACAAGCAGTTGAAGCTTTCTTT
CASSVRQAVEAFF
>.|TRBD2|TRBV4-2|17|TRBJ2-3
TGTGCCAGCAGACGGACTAGCGGGAGATATAGCACAGATACGCAGTATTTT
CASRRTSGRYSTDTQYF
>.|.|TRBV6-5|13|TRBJ2-7
TGTGCCAGCAGTTTCGGAGGGACTTACGAGCAGTACTTC
CASSFGGTYEQYF
>.|TRBD1|TRBV28|16|TRBJ1-2
TGTGCCAGCAGTCCCGGACAGGCAACTTCGGTCTATGGCTACACCTTC
CASSPGQATSVYGYTF
>few|TRBD2|TRBV4-3|16|TRBJ2-7
TGCGCCAGCAGCCAAGGGACTAGCGGGAGCCTATACGAGCAGTACTTC
CASSQGTSGSLYEQYF
>few|TRBD1|TRBV18|13|TRBJ2-7
TGTGCCAGCGCCGAACAGGGGAACTACGAGCAGTACTTC
CASAEQGNYEQYF
>few|.|TRBV28|20|TRBJ1-5
TGTGCCAGCAGTTACCCGATACGGTGGGGGGGAAGATATAGCAATCAGCCCCAGCATTTT
CASSYPIRWGGRYSNQPQHF
>.|.|TRBV4-2|14|TRBJ2-7
TGTGCCAGCAGCCAAGTGGCTAGCGAGTACGAGCAGTACTTC
CASSQVASEYEQYF
>.|.|TRBV6-5|14|TRBJ2-1
TGTGCCAGCAGTTACTTGACTGGCGGAGCCGAGCAGTTCTTC
CASSYLTGGAEQFF
>few|.|TRBV11-2|15|TRBJ2-5
TGTGCCAGCAGCTCCCCGGACAGACCCCAAGAGACCCAGTACTTC
CASSSPDRPQETQYF
>.|.|TRBV5-1|15|TRBJ1-1
TGCGCCAGCAGCTATGATCCGAGGACAGTTCTAGAAGCTTTCTTT
CASSYDPRTVLEAFF
>few|TRBD2|TRBV30|11|TRBJ2-5
TGTGCCTTCGGGGGGGGAGAGACCCAGTACTTC
CAFGGGETQYF
>.|TRBD1|TRBV12-5|15|TRBJ1-5
TGTGCTAGTGCCCAACCCGGGACAGTTCATCAGCCCCAGCATTTT
CASAQPGTVHQPQHF
>.|.|TRBV5-1|14|TRBJ2-3
TGCGCCAGCAGTAAGGAGAGTAGCACAGATACGCAGTATTTT
CASSKESSTDTQYF
>.|.|TRBV4-3|16|TRBJ2-2
TGCGCCAGCAGCCTACACCAGGGGCTAAACACCGGGGAGCTGTTTTTT
CASSLHQGLNTGELFF
>.|.|TRBV27|11|TRBJ2-7
TGTGCCAGCAGATCCTTCTACGAGCAGTACTTC
CASRSFYEQYF
>.|TRBD1|TRBV6-5|13|TRBJ1-4
TGTGCCAGCAGCCGACAGGGGAATGAAAAACTGTTTTTT
CASSRQGNEKLFF
>.|.|TRBV7-9|12|TRBJ1-2
TGTTCCAGCAGCTTGGACAGTTATGGCTACACCTTC
CSSSLDSYGYTF
>.|TRBD1|TRBV29-1|15|TRBJ1-4
TGCAGCGTAACAGGGGATTCATCGACTAATGAAAAACTGTTTTTT
CSVTGDSSTNEKLFF
>.|TRBD1|TRBV7-3|13|TRBJ2-5
TGTGCCAGCAGCTTACGACAGGGCGCGACCCAGTACTTC
CASSLRQGATQYF
>.|TRBD2|TRBV14|17|TRBJ2-7
TGTGCCAGCAGCCAAACTTTTAGCGGGACACGTCCCTACGAGCAGTACTTC
CASSQTFSGTRPYEQYF
>few|.|TRBV5-1|12|TRBJ2-5
TGCGCCAGCAGGGACAACCAAGAGACCCAGTACTTC
CASRDNQETQYF
>.|TRBD1|TRBV9|14|TRBJ1-5
TGTGCCAGCAGCGGCTCGACAGGGGTTCAGCCCCAGCATTTT
CASSGSTGVQPQHF
>few|.|TRBV7-6|13|TRBJ1-5
TGTGCCAGCAGCTTAGATCCCGGTCAGCCCCAGCATTTT
CASSLDPGQPQHF
>.|TRBD1|TRBV10-3|15|TRBJ2-1
TGTGCCATCAGTGAACCGGGACAGGGGTACAATGAGCAGTTCTTC
CAISEPGQGYNEQFF
>.|TRBD1|TRBV12-5|15|TRBJ1-5
TGTGCTAGTGGAAGCGACAGGGTACAAAATCAGCCCCAGCATTTT
CASGSDRVQNQPQHF
>.|.|TRBV6-6|12|TRBJ1-2
TGTGCCAGCACTATTAGGGAGGGAGGCTACACCTTC
CASTIREGGYTF
>.|.|TRBV10-3|19|TRBJ2-3
TGTGCCATCCGGAGGAAAAGCCGGGACACACACAAGAGCACAGATACGCAGTATTTT
CAIRRKSRDTHKSTDTQYF
>.|.|TRBV12-5|14|TRBJ1-3
TGTGCTAGTGGTTCAGGGCTCGACGGAAACACCATATATTTT
CASGSGLDGNTIYF
>.|TRBD2|TRBV5-1|18|TRBJ2-7
TGCGCCAGCAGCTTGGGGACTAGCGGGGGGGCCTTAGTCCACGAGCAGTACTTC
CASSLGTSGGALVHEQYF
>.|.|TRBV28|15|TRBJ1-1
TGTGCCAGCAGTTTATATCTGGGGGCGTACACTGAAGCTTTCTTT
CASSLYLGAYTEAFF
>.|.|TRBV11-3|13|TRBJ2-2
TGTGCCAGCAGCGGTACGGGGTTCGGGGAGCTGTTTTTT
CASSGTGFGELFF
>few|.|TRBV11-2|15|TRBJ2-5
TGTGCCAGCAGCGATTCCCATCCGGGGAGAGAGACCCAGTACTTC
CASSDSHPGRETQYF
>few|.|TRBV19|12|TRBJ2-3
TGTGCCAGTAGTATAGATCAGGGTACGCAGTATTTT
CASSIDQGTQYF
>.|.|TRBV7-9|15|TRBJ1-2
TGTTCCAGCAGCTATGGCCCAGGGCCAGGCTATGGCTACACCTTC
CSSSYGPGPGYGYTF
>.|.|TRBV10-3|16|TRBJ2-1
TGTGCCATCAGTGAGGCGGGGGCCTTGAGGGAGAATGAGCAGTTCTTC
CAISEAGALRENEQFF
>.|.|TRBV10-3|15|TRBJ1-2
TGTGCCATCAGTGAGTCGGGCAGGGGCTCCTATGGCTACACCTTC
CAISESGRGSYGYTF
>.|.|TRBV9|15|TRBJ2-7
TGTGCCAGCAGCCTCTACGAAGGACAGTCCTACGAGCAGTACTTC
CASSLYEGQSYEQYF
>.|.|TRBV7-9|14|TRBJ2-1
TGTGCCAGCAGCTTAGGGACAGTCTACAATGAGCAGTTCTTC
CASSLGTVYNEQFF
>few|TRBD2|TRBV19|20|TRBJ2-1
TGTGCCAGTAGTAAGAAAGGGACTAGCGGGACCGTCAGTCCCTACAATGAGCAGTTCTTC
CASSKKGTSGTVSPYNEQFF
>.|TRBD1|TRBV18|17|TRBJ2-3
TGTGCCAGCTCACCCGCTCAAGGACAGGGAGGAACAGATACGCAGTATTTT
CASSPAQGQGGTDTQYF
>.|TRBD1|TRBV2|15|TRBJ1-6
TGTGCCAGCAGAGCCGGGACAGGTACAAATTCACCCCTCCACTTT
CASRAGTGTNSPLHF
>.|.|TRBV19|16|TRBJ2-6
TGTGCCAGTAGTATACCGGGAGCTTTAGGGGCCAACGTCCTGACTTTC
CASSIPGALGANVLTF
>few|.|TRBV2|14|TRBJ2-3
TGTGCCAGCAGTGGTGCTACTAGCACAGATACGCAGTATTTT
CASSGATSTDTQYF
>.|TRBD1|TRBV10-3|16|TRBJ2-7
TGTGCCATCAGTGAGTCGGGGACAGGAGGATCTTACGAGCAGTACTTC
CAISESGTGGSYEQYF
>.|.|TRBV11-2|16|TRBJ1-6
TGTGCCAGCAGATTCATTCGGGGGGCATTTAATTCACCCCTCCACTTT
CASRFIRGAFNSPLHF
>once|.|TRBV7-6|15|TRBJ2-3
TGTGCCAGCAGCTTATTGACAGGTACCACAGATACGCAGTATTTT
CASSLLTGTTDTQYF
>few|TRBD2|TRBV18|16|TRBJ2-1
TGTGCCAGCTCACCACTGGGAAGGCTAGCGGGGTTGGAGCAGTTCTTC
CASSPLGRLAGLEQFF
>.|.|TRBV4-1|15|TRBJ2-3
TGCGCCAGCAGCCAAGGCAGGGGAAGCACAGATACGCAGTATTTT
CASSQGRGSTDTQYF
>.|.|TRBV2|13|TRBJ1-2
TGTGCCAGCGAGGCCGTTTGGCCAAATGGCTACACCTTC
CASEAVWPNGYTF
>few|.|TRBV7-2|14|TRBJ2-5
TGTGCCAGCAGCTTATCGGGAATTGTAGAGACCCAGTACTTC
CASSLSGIVETQYF
>.|.|TRBV4-1|12|TRBJ2-1
TGCGCCAGCAGCCAAGAGCGCGATGAGCAGTTCTTC
CASSQERDEQFF
>few|.|TRBV2|16|TRBJ2-6
TGTGCCAGCAGCGCTAATCCCCCCAGGGGGGCCAACGTCCTGACTTTC
CASSANPPRGANVLTF
>.|.|TRBV5-4|15|TRBJ1-3
TGTGCCAGCAGCGGAACCGGGTCAGCTGGAAACACCATATATTTT
CASSGTGSAGNTIYF
>.|TRBD2|TRBV18|15|TRBJ2-7
TGTGCCAGCTCACCCCTTGGCGGGAGTAGCGACGAGCAGTACTTC
CASSPLGGSSDEQYF
>.|TRBD2|TRBV7-2|15|TRBJ2-5
TGTGCCAGCAGCTACCCGACTAGCGGGGGAGAGACCCAGTACTTC
CASSYPTSGGETQYF